The rows below give T cell receptor beta chains drawn from one sample of a study of T cells after yellow fever vaccination. One entry per CDR3 protein results from TCRdb running MiXCR on the 5' RACE reads. This sample carries fewer than 450,000 distinct CDR3 sequences, 4% of them seen once, and the ten largest clones take approximately 24%. Sequencing used PBMCs, obtained 5 days after the yellow fever booster vaccination. The source of these receptors is a man younger than 30 who received the YFV17D yellow fever vaccine. Both conserved end residues are part of each CDR3. Each record gives: D gene, V gene, CDR3 protein. D genes are given only for firm matches.

-	TRBV5-1	CASSLSGHEVNNSPLHF
-	TRBV29-1	CSVGLVGTEAFF
-	TRBV29-1	CSVKLNYGYTF
-	TRBV15	CATSRDPPLTARLSGNTIYF
-	TRBV6-5	CASSYGRRGNTEAFF
-	TRBV7-9	CASSLGASSSYNEQFF
TRBD2	TRBV20-1	CSAADQRGYNEQFF
-	TRBV14	CASSQDTSREKLFF
-	TRBV5-1	CASSLDPRNTIYF
-	TRBV5-1	CASSLPNSYNEQFF
-	TRBV15	CATSRDRRLSYTEAFF
TRBD2	TRBV3-1	CASSHYLAGGGETQYF
-	TRBV5-1	CASSLGMGDTGELFF
-	TRBV4-2	CASSQDRGETQYF
TRBD1	TRBV10-3	CAIQETGSATQYF
-	TRBV6-5	CASLYRIRVEETQYF
-	TRBV12-3/TRBV12-4	CASSSYGGANTEAFF
-	TRBV7-8	CASSLARLAGTGDTQYF
-	TRBV20-1	CSARGGYGYTF
TRBD1	TRBV4-3	CASSQGTQGILETQYF
TRBD2	TRBV10-3	CAISEPPAGGGGEQFF
-	TRBV5-8	CASSPQRHEQYF
TRBD1	TRBV5-1	CASSPQGSYNSPLHF
TRBD2	TRBV6-1	CASSEQAGGPSEQFF
TRBD1	TRBV30	CAWGQANTEAFF
-	TRBV5-5	CASSSTGQSNQPQHF
-	TRBV18	CASSPTSQDSEKLFF
-	TRBV20-1	CSATRTGIGYEQYF
-	TRBV12-3/TRBV12-4	CASSLQIDTQYF
TRBD2	TRBV6-5	CASCELAGEYNEQFF
-	TRBV4-3	CASSQVRSSYDEQFF
-	TRBV20-1	CSARDRLGGSGEQFF
-	TRBV6-5	CASSAPRVSLKGEQFF
-	TRBV19	CASSRTRRGDEQYF
-	TRBV7-2	CATSRAETQYF
TRBD1	TRBV10-3	CAISESPSDRGRKGYTF
TRBD1	TRBV18	CASSLDREGQAFF
TRBD2	TRBV20-1	CSARDSGGINEQFF